The entry below describes one TCR beta chain. CDR1 MGHRA and CDR2 YSYEKL come from the germline V gene. The junction had 8 bases not matched to a gene; V was cut back by 4 bases and J by 1 base. CDR3 length equals 17 residues. The protocol was immunoSEQ multiplex PCR, while the TCRdb copy is restricted to in-frame clones and leaves out a portion. Here the sample spans under 20,000 clones, 87% being singletons. The data belong to a study of control samples from healthy donors and cancer patients. J is TRBJ1-4 and V is TRBV4-1; 8 bases line up with TRBD1. The sample taken for sequencing was PBMCs. The sequence was obtained from a woman aged 70 to 79 with colorectal cancer. The CDR3 nucleotides are TGCGCCAGCAGCCCCCGACAGGGGATTGAAACTAATGAAAAACTGTTTTTT. The encoded protein is CASSPRQGIETNEKLFF.